This T cell receptor (beta chain) was captured in a study of shared clonotypes between healthy human individuals. Study-wide findings and caveats: It was anticipated that sequencing depth would influence how many clonotypes donors shared.

Of note for this clone: What it recognizes is unknown.

The CDR3 extends over 13 amino acids. The V and J ends lost 5 bases and 5 bases respectively, with 13 bases between them. The germline V gene encodes CDR1 SEHNR and CDR2 FQNEAQ (reference sequence). This table comes from immunoSEQ multiplex PCR, and its TCRdb copy is limited to in-frame clones, with some not included. The sample carries about 2,100,000 clones, 93% recorded once. Naive CD8 cells comprised CD45RO-negative, CCR7-positively selected cells, excluding terminally differentiated effector memory CD45RA+ cells. This TCR derives from a young man in good health. Some clones in this sample may be carry-over from other donors' samples. Sequenced input: naive CD8+ T cells from PBMCs. The rearrangement uses TRBV7-9 and TRBJ2-7; D uncertain. CDR3 bases: TGTGCCAGCAGCATCCTCGGGCAGGACGAGCAGTACTTC. Its translation: CASSILGQDEQYF.